This passage covers 23 T cell receptor beta chains from one sample sequenced in a study of control samples from healthy donors and cancer patients. Assay: immunoSEQ multiplex PCR; the TCRdb copy retains only in-frame clones and omits some. The sample lists tens of thousands of clones, around 90% occurring once. The sample consisted of PBMCs. The receptors were gathered from a man in his 60s with colorectal cancer.

This clone was seen only once. The chain uses TRBV2 and TRBJ1-3; D remains unclear. Germline CDR1 reads SNHLY; CDR2 reads FYNNEI. The CDR3 consists of 13 residues. Trimming pared 4 bases from V and 4 bases from J, leaving 8 bases between. The CDR3 protein is CASSGVRGNTIYF. Here the CDR3 DNA reads TGTGCCAGCAGTGGAGTCCGAGGAAACACCATATATTTT.

This clone was seen just once. The V and J genes are TRBV30 and TRBJ1-2; maybe TRBD1 (6 bases). The CDR3 consists of 15 residues. CDR1 is GTSNPN, CDR2 SVGIG, per germline (reference sequence). Trimming shortened V by 0 bases and J by 0 bases, and 11 bases separated the two germline ends. This CDR3 is CAWSVRGLANYGYTF. The CDR3 region has the DNA TGTGCCTGGAGTGTCCGGGGGCTAGCTAACTATGGCTACACCTTC. Based on the CDR3 plus reference TRBV30 and TRBJ1-2, the full variable domain is SQTIHQWPATLVQPVGSPLSLECTVEGTSNPNLYWYRQAAGRGLQLLFYSVGIGQISSEVPQNLSASRPQDRQFILSSKKLLLSDSGFYLCAWSVRGLANYGYTFGSGTRLTVV.

The gene calls are TRBV7-2 and TRBJ2-6; D remains ambiguous. The CDR3 has 15 amino acids. Germline CDR1 reads SGHTA; CDR2 reads FQGNSA. The V and J ends lost 2 bases and 4 bases respectively, with 9 bases between them. The chain's CDR3 is CASSLKGPGANVLTF. In DNA, the CDR3 is TGTGCCAGCAGCTTAAAGGGTCCCGGGGCCAACGTCCTGACTTTC.

There are a few counts of this clone. The chain carries TRBV2 and TRBJ2-5; 7 bases are a match to TRBD2. Per germline, CDR1 SNHLY and CDR2 FYNNEI. The CDR3 totals 14 residues. V trimming: 1 base; J trimming: 5 bases; junction bases outside the gene matches: 4. CDR3 amino acids: CASSEDGGGETQYF. The CDR3 coding sequence is TGTGCCAGCAGTGAAGATGGGGGAGGGGAGACCCAGTACTTC.

This chain links TRBV7-2 with TRBJ2-5; the D gene is possibly TRBD1 (5 bases). Deletions cut 3 bases from V and 0 bases from J, with 20 bases between. CDR3 length: 18 amino acids. CDR1 and CDR2 from the germline V gene are SGHTA and FQGNSA. CDR3 sequence reads: CASSFRAWGAVDQETQYF. The CDR3 DNA reads as TGTGCCAGCAGCTTCCGGGCTTGGGGCGCCGTCGACCAAGAGACCCAGTACTTC.

This chain connects TRBV27 to TRBJ1-6, with D uncertain. The V and J ends lost 6 bases and 9 bases respectively, with 18 bases between them. The germline CDR1 and CDR2 sequences are MNHEY and SMNVEV (reference sequence). CDR3 length: 15 residues. CDR3 bases: TGTGCCAGCAGAGCTCTCCCGGCAGGTAGTTCACCCCTCCACTTT. The encoded protein is CASRALPAGSSPLHF.

This chain connects TRBV7-6 to TRBJ1-2; D unresolved. V was shortened by 1 base and J by 1 base, with 7 bases between the two germline ends. This CDR3 is 14 amino acids long. CDR1 and CDR2 from the germline V gene are SGHVS and FNYEAQ. The CDR3 here is CASSLGQDNYGYTF. The CDR3 DNA is TGTGCCAGCAGCTTAGGGCAGGATAACTATGGCTACACCTTC.

The gene calls are TRBV5-1 and TRBJ1-2; D is undetermined. Germline CDR1 is SGHRS and CDR2 is YFSETQ. The CDR3 length is 15 residues. V shed 0 bases and J shed 2 bases, with 11 bases lying between them. This chain's CDR3 is CASSLAAGGNYGYTF. In nucleotides, the CDR3 is TGCGCCAGCAGCTTGGCCGCAGGAGGGAACTATGGCTACACCTTC.

The chain has TRBV7-6 and TRBJ2-1, with 9 bases matching TRBD2. CDR1 and CDR2 (germline): SGHVS, FNYEAQ. CDR3 size: 19 residues. V shed 1 base and J 8 bases; nucleotides not matched to a gene: 18. CDR3 bases: TGTGCCAGCAGCTTAGGAGGAGGGACTAGCTGGGGGCCTGCACATGAGCAGTTCTTC. Protein sequence: CASSLGGGTSWGPAHEQFF.

The rearrangement links TRBV19 to TRBJ1-6; D gene ambiguous. Looked up from germline, CDR1 is LNHDA and CDR2 is SQIVND (reference sequence). This CDR3 has 15 residues. V gave up 5 bases and J gave up 7 bases, with 15 bases separating them. The CDR3 nucleotides read TGTGCCAGTAGTCCCTTCGGGCATGGGAATTCACCCCTCCACTTT. As protein: CASSPFGHGNSPLHF.

The genes are TRBV19 and TRBJ2-2; 9 bases line up with TRBD1. This CDR3 has 18 amino acids. With 3 bases clipped from V and 4 bases from J, the junction kept 12 bases outside the gene matches. Germline CDR1 and CDR2: LNHDA and SQIVND (reference sequence). CDR3 protein: CASSMEGQGSVSTGELFF. The CDR3 coding sequence is TGTGCCAGTAGTATGGAGGGACAGGGTAGTGTATCCACCGGGGAGCTGTTTTTT.

The chain links TRBV25-1 to TRBJ1-3; D ambiguous. CDR1 and CDR2 (germline): MGHDK, SYGVNS. The CDR3 is made up of 11 amino acids. V dropped 5 bases and J dropped 7 bases, with 6 bases sitting between them. In DNA form, the CDR3 reads TGTGCCAGCAGTAAGAAGAACACCATATATTTT. Amino acid sequence: CASSKKNTIYF.

This sequence joins TRBV2 and TRBJ2-5; 7 nucleotides align to TRBD2. The V gene's germline CDR1 is SNHLY and CDR2 FYNNEI. Unmatched junction bases numbered 7, after V lost 1 base and J lost 8 bases. The CDR3 totals 14 residues. CDR3 in amino acids: CASSEGEGKKTQYF. The CDR3 DNA reads TGTGCCAGCAGTGAAGGGGAGGGGAAGAAAACCCAGTACTTC. Looking up the rest from reference TRBV2 and TRBJ2-5 gives the full variable domain: EPEVTQTPSHQVTQMGQEVILRCVPISNHLYFYWYRQILGQKVEFLVSFYNNEISEKSEIFDDQFSVERPDGSNFTLKIRSTKLEDSAMYFCASSEGEGKKTQYFGPGTRLLVL.

This chain joins TRBV18 and TRBJ1-4, with D possibly matching TRBD1 (5 bases). The CDR3 is 13 residues long. Between the trimmed V and J ends, which lost 3 bases and 7 bases, there was a span of 9 bases. Germline CDR1 is KGHSH and CDR2 is LQKENI. The CDR3 DNA is TGTGCCAGCTCACCGCTGCAGGGTGAAAAACTGTTTTTT. Translated, it gives CASSPLQGEKLFF.

The V call is TRBV2, the J call TRBJ2-1; no reliable D call. CDR1 is SNHLY, CDR2 FYNNEI, per germline. CDR3 size: 11 residues. V was clipped by 7 bases and J by 14 bases, with 15 bases between them. CDR3 DNA: TGTGCCAGCACCCCCTACCGAGGAAAGTTCTTC. The encoded protein is CASTPYRGKFF. The variable domain in full, with the rest retrieved from reference TRBV2 and TRBJ2-1, is EPEVTQTPSHQVTQMGQEVILRCVPISNHLYFYWYRQILGQKVEFLVSFYNNEISEKSEIFDDQFSVERPDGSNFTLKIRSTKLEDSAMYFCASTPYRGKFFGPGTRLTVL.

This chain connects TRBV29-1 to TRBJ1-2; 9 nucleotides align to TRBD1. The CDR3 is 14 amino acids. V trimming: 7 bases; J trimming: 3 bases; junction bases outside the gene matches: 9. CDR1 and CDR2 from the germline V gene are SQVTM and ANQGSEA. CDR3 sequence: CSAGGTGFYYGYTF. The CDR3 bases are TGCAGCGCTGGGGGGACAGGGTTTTACTATGGCTACACCTTC.

The chain recombines TRBV30 with TRBJ1-2; no definite D call. CDR1 and CDR2 from the germline V gene are GTSNPN and SVGIG (reference sequence). The CDR3 sequence is 13 residues long. Trimming pared 1 base from V and 7 bases from J, leaving 13 bases between. The CDR3: CAWSGQSRFGYTF. In nucleotides, the CDR3 is TGTGCCTGGAGTGGACAAAGTCGGTTTGGCTACACCTTC.

The chain carries TRBV30 and TRBJ2-3; the D gene is possibly TRBD2 (7 bases). Trimming stripped 5 bases from V and 5 bases from J, with 20 bases between. CDR3 length: 15 amino acids. Germline loops: CDR1 GTSNPN, CDR2 SVGIG (reference sequence). CDR3 nucleotides: TGTGCCTGGGAAGGTTTGGGGGGGCCGGGAGATACGCAGTATTTT. Translation gives CAWEGLGGPGDTQYF.

This chain uses TRBV6-5 with TRBJ2-3; the D gene is possibly TRBD2 (5 bases). The germline V and J ends were trimmed by 8 bases and 8 bases, with 11 bases remaining between them. CDR3 size: 11 residues. In germline, CDR1 is MNHEY, CDR2 SVGAGI. This CDR3 reads CASCEGPTQYF. The CDR3 DNA sequence: TGTGCCAGCTGCGAGGGCCCTACGCAGTATTTT.

The CDR3 is CASSLGGSGGRIDTQYF. The DNA for the CDR3 is TGTGCCAGCAGCTTAGGCGGCTCGGGGGGCCGAATAGATACGCAGTATTTT. The rearrangement links TRBV7-2 to TRBJ2-3, with D maybe TRBD2 (7 bases). Per the germline V gene, CDR1 is SGHTA and CDR2 is FQGNSA. The CDR3 has 17 amino acids. Trimming took 1 base from V and 5 from J, leaving 19 bases between them.

This clone was seen once. The chain is built from TRBV4-1 and TRBJ1-1; no definite D call. This CDR3 is 15 amino acids long. V lost 4 bases and J 1 base, leaving 13 bases between the germline ends. CDR1 and CDR2 (germline): MGHRA, YSYEKL. Here the CDR3 DNA reads TGCGCCAGCAGCCTCTTGCGGACGGGGAACACTGAAGCTTTCTTT. It yields the protein CASSLLRTGNTEAFF.

Only a few counts were recorded for this clone. This chain connects TRBV6-5 to TRBJ2-7; a possible D gene is TRBD2 (6 bases). Germline V CDR1 and CDR2: MNHEY, SVGAGI. CDR3 length: 16 amino acids. V lost 0 bases and J 3 bases, leaving 15 bases between the germline ends. The CDR3 DNA reads TGTGCCAGCAGTTACTCGGAGGCTAGCGCAAACTACGAGCAGTACTTC. Translating gives CASSYSEASANYEQYF.

The chain is built from TRBV5-1 and TRBJ2-5; 8 nucleotides line up with TRBD2. Germline CDR1 reads SGHRS; CDR2 reads YFSETQ. V shed 4 bases, J shed 9 bases, and the junction held 11 bases outside the gene matches. The CDR3 totals 14 residues. The CDR3 is CASSPRGGSSAQYF. CDR3 sequence (DNA): TGCGCCAGCAGCCCCCGGGGGGGGTCTTCGGCCCAGTACTTC.